This T cell receptor beta chain was retrieved from a study of blood T cells in healthy people across ages. Then a second PCR, running about 6 to 12 cycles, was carried out with a sample-barcoded 5' primer and a J-beta primer mix. TCRdb recomputed calls from the 5' RACE reads with MiXCR, one row per CDR3 protein. The data contain under 1 million distinct CDR3 sequences, under 45% of them seen just once; the ten biggest clones take up roughly 19%. Losses at the gene ends were 3 bases for V and 1 base for J; bases not matched to a gene: 5. Germline loops: CDR1 DFQATT, CDR2 SNEGSKA (reference sequence). This CDR3 contains 14 residues.

The clonotype comes from a man in his 60s in good health. Sequences were obtained from blood. The chain is built from TRBV20-1 and TRBJ2-7; TRBD2 matches 8 bases. DNA of the CDR3: TGCAGTGCTAGTTCCAGCGGGGGTTCCTACGAGCAGTACTTC. It is translated as CSASSSGGSYEQYF.